This T cell receptor (beta chain) was captured by sequencing in a study of T cells and Merkel cell carcinoma outcomes (TCRdb year 2020). Background on the whole study: The study looked at whether the tumor T-cell repertoire and T-cell density could predict clinical outcome in patients with Merkel cell carcinoma. General conclusions and limits of the study: According to the report, clinical outcomes in Merkel cell carcinoma patients could be predicted using T-cell density together with features of the T-cell repertoire.

CDR1 and CDR2, per the germline V gene, are SGHRS and YFSETQ. Trimming accounts for 5 bases at V and 5 bases at J, while the number of junction bases matched to no gene is 6. The CDR3 goes from the cysteine to the phenylalanine over 13 residues. This entry keeps only the CDR3 DNA: 39 bases, framed from base 1. About this clone itself: Its antigen is still unknown. No quality values exist for individual bases; no much larger clone is one base distant.

The library was produced with the immunoSEQ multiplex PCR assay. TCRdb obtained this table from immuneACCESS and retained in-frame rearrangements with V and J assigned. These tables miss some clones; where compared with another copy, unresolved V genes account for less than half of the shortfall, and the remainder is unexplained. This sample holds 2,500 to 3,000 clones; roughly 96% were observed only once. Together, the top ten hold approximately 1.9% of the sample. Samples were obtained from patients with Merkel cell carcinoma. The sequence links TRBV5-1 to TRBJ2-5; 7 central nucleotides agree with TRBD1. The sequence was obtained from a human donor with Merkel cell carcinoma. The specimen sequenced was tumor tissue from Merkel cell carcinoma. The DNA is TGCGCCAGCAGTAACAGGGGATGGGAGACCCAGTACTTC. The translation is CASSNRGWETQYF.